This TCR beta chain derives from a study of blood T cell repertoires in COVID-19. Study information: Sites in the United States, Italy and Spain provided acute and convalescent COVID-19 samples. PBMCs, B-cell-depleted T cells, or T cells were the source of the cDNA or gDNA that made up the material.

Original handling: Reference gene primer amplification gave nucleated cell count estimates. The protocol was immunoSEQ multiplex PCR, while the TCRdb copy is restricted to in-frame clones and leaves out a portion. The V and J calls and clone size are taken from that table; D and trimming were inferred from the DNA. In the table there are 24,000 or so clones, 85% to 90% of which are singletons. The ends were cut back, 1 base at V and 5 bases at J, with 11 bases in the middle. The CDR3 length is 15 residues. From germline, CDR1 is LGHNA and CDR2 YSLEER. V gene TRBV4-3 combines with J gene TRBJ2-2; perhaps TRBD1 as D (6 bases). Sequencing was done on a sample of peripheral blood. This clonotype was sampled from a human donor with active COVID-19. The donor label of this sample is uncertain. The CDR3 loop is CASSQGGHLTGELFF. CDR3 coding DNA: TGCGCCAGCAGCCAAGGGGGGCATCTAACCGGGGAGCTGTTTTTT.